The rows below give T cell receptor beta chains drawn from one sample of a study of molecular identifiers for immune sequencing clone quantification. One entry per CDR3 protein, called by TCRdb with MiXCR from the PCR reads. Of about 630,000 distinct CDR3 sequences listed, roughly 23% are singletons. The specimen was naive CD8+ T cells from blood, with Jurkat cell RNA spiked in. The receptors were sampled from a human donor in good health. Some libraries in this study had Jurkat cell RNA spiked in. Each CDR3 is given with its conserved first and last residue.

j_call v_call cdr3_aa
TRBJ1-1 TRBV7-9 CASSTGLVTEAFF
TRBJ2-5 TRBV30 CAWSHGGLAGLETQYF
TRBJ2-2 TRBV12-3/TRBV12-4 CASSEPGTSGRAYTGELFF
TRBJ2-7 TRBV27 CASSSRVLYEQYF
TRBJ1-1 TRBV30 CAWSFSRTEAFF
TRBJ2-7 TRBV28 CASSFPYQTGFHEQYF
TRBJ1-2 TRBV2 CASSGGSGAYGYTF
TRBJ1-3 TRBV29-1 CSVEALGESTGDTIYF
TRBJ1-6 TRBV23-1 CASSQLLPTRIRGSPLHF
TRBJ1-1 TRBV5-1 CASSDHYNEAFF
TRBJ2-3 TRBV12-3/TRBV12-4 CASSALAAPSTDTQYF
TRBJ2-5 TRBV12-3/TRBV12-4 CASTEQGRETQYF
TRBJ2-2 TRBV12-3/TRBV12-4 CASSKGTANTGELFF
TRBJ1-2 TRBV4-1 CASSQDQGRDRYGYTF
TRBJ1-1 TRBV4-1 CASSLPGVTEALF
TRBJ2-5 TRBV7-9 CASSLVFGPLEQETQYF
TRBJ2-7 TRBV12-3/TRBV12-4 CASSPGQGGNEQYF
TRBJ2-3 TRBV12-3/TRBV12-4 CASSSRDSGRSTDTQYF
TRBJ2-5 TRBV7-6 CASSLPAGGPQETQYF
TRBJ2-3 TRBV25-1 CASSEWGTRTDTQYF
TRBJ2-7 TRBV30 CACNQLVAGGPYEQYF
TRBJ1-1 TRBV7-2 CASSFALGMNTEAFF
TRBJ2-1 TRBV4-1 CASSTSWGYEQFF
TRBJ2-3 TRBV13 CASSDSSGGSTDTQYF
TRBJ2-3 TRBV9 CASSYSRQGGTDTQYF
TRBJ1-1 TRBV7-2 CASSSPTAVNTEAFF
TRBJ2-3 TRBV12-3/TRBV12-4 CASSLRTEDTQYF
TRBJ2-7 TRBV6-2/TRBV6-3 CASSYGHSYEQCF
TRBJ2-7 TRBV6-2/TRBV6-3 CASSYKFRAGEQYF
TRBJ1-1 TRBV30 CAWSTAMNTEAFF
TRBJ1-1 TRBV7-9 CASSFGTGGETEAFF
TRBJ2-5 TRBV19 CASGPDGNQEPQYF
TRBJ2-7 TRBV7-9 CASSSTTGTGGTYEQYF
TRBJ2-3 TRBV2 CASREDKDTQYF
TRBJ1-5 TRBV6-6 CASSYSLGRGFTNQPQHF
TRBJ2-3 TRBV27 CASSPNHSGSTDTQYF
TRBJ2-3 TRBV30 CASERETDTQYF
TRBJ2-6 TRBV12-3/TRBV12-4 CASSLGQGGFGANVLTF
TRBJ2-3 TRBV6-5 CASFSGSTPSNFTDTQYF
TRBJ2-2 TRBV11-2 CASSPDAPGFGELFF